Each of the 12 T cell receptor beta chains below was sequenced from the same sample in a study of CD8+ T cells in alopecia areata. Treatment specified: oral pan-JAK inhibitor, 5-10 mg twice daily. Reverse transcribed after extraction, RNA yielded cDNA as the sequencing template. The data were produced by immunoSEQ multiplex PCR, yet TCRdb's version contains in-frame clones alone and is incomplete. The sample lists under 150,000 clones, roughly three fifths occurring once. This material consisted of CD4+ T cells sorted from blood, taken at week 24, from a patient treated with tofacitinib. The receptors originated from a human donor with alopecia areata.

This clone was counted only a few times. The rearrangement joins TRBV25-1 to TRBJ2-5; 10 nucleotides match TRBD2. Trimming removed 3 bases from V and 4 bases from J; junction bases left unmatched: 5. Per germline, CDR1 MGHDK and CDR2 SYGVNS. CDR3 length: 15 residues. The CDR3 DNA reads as TGTGCCAGCAGTGACCTCTCTAGCGGGGGAGAGACCCAGTACTTC. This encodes CASSDLSSGGETQYF.

CDR3 DNA: TGCAGCGTCCAAGTCGAGAGCTTTCAGCCCCAGCATTTT. It translates to CSVQVESFQPQHF. This chain links TRBV29-1 with TRBJ1-5; D call uncertain. V dropped 6 bases and J dropped 6 bases, with 15 bases sitting between them. CDR3 length equals 13 residues. The germline CDR1 and CDR2 sequences are SQVTM and ANQGSEA.

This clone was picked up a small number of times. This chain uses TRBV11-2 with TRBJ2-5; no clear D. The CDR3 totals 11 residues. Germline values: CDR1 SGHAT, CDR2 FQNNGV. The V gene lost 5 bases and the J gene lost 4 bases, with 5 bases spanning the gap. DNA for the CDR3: TGTGCCAGCAGCCGTAGAGAGACCCAGTACTTC. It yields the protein CASSRRETQYF.

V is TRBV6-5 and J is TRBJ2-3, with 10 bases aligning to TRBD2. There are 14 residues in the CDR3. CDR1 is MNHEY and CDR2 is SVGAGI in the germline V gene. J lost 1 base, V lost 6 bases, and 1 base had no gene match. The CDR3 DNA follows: TGTGCCAGCAGAACTAGCGGGGGCACAGATACGCAGTATTTT. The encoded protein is CASRTSGGTDTQYF.

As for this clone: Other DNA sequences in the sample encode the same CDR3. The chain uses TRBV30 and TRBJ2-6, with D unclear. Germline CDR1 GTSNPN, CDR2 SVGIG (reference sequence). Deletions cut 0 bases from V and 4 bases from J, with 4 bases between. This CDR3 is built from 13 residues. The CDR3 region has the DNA TGTGCCTGGAGTGTAGGGGGGGCCAACGTCCTGACTTTC. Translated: CAWSVGGANVLTF.

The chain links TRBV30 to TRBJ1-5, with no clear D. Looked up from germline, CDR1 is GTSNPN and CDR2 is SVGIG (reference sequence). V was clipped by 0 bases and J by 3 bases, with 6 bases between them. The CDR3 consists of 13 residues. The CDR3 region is CAWSVDLNQPQHF. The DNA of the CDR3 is TGTGCCTGGAGTGTCGACCTCAATCAGCCCCAGCATTTT.

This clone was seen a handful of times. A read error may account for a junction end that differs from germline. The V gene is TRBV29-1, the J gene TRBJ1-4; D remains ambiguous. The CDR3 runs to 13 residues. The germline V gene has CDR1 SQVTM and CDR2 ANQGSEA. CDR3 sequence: CSVAAGQLNRVDF. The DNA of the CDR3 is TGCAGCGTTGCCGCCGGTCAGCTTAATAGGGTCGATTTT. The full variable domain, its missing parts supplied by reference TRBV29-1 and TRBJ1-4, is SAVISQKPSRDICQRGTSLTIQCQVDSQVTMMFWYRQQPGQSLTLIATANQGSEATYESGFVIDKFPISRPNLTFSTLTVSNMSPEDSSIYLCSVAAGQLNRVDFGSGTQLSVL.

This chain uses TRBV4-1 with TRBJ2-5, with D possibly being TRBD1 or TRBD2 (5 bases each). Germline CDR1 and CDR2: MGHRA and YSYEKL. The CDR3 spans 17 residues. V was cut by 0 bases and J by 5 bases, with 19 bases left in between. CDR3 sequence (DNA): TGCGCCAGCAGCCAAGACCCGCCGGGGACCGCGAGGGAGACCCAGTACTTC. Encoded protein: CASSQDPPGTARETQYF.

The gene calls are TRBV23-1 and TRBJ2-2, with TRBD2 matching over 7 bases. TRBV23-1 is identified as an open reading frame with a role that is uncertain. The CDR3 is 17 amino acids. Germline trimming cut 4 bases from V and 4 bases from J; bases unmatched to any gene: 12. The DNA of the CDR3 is TGCGCCAGCAGTCCCCTAGCCGCAGCGGGGACCACCGGGGAGCTGTTTTTT. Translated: CASSPLAAAGTTGELFF.

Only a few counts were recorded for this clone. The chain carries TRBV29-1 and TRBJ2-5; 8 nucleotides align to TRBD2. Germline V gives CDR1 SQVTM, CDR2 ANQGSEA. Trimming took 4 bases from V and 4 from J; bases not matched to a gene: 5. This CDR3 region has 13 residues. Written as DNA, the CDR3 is TGCAGCGTTGTTCAGCTAGCGGGAGAGACCCAGTACTTC. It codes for CSVVQLAGETQYF.

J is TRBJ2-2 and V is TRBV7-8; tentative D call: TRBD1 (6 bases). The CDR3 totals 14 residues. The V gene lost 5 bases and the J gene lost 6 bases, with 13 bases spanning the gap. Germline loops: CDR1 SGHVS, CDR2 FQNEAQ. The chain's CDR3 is CASSATGSAGELFF. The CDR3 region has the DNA TGTGCCAGCAGCGCCACAGGGTCCGCCGGGGAGCTGTTTTTT.

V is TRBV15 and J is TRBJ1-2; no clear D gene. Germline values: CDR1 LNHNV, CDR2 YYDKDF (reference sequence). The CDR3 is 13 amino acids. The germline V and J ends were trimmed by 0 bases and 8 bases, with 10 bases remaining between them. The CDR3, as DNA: TGTGCCACCAGCAGAGATAGTATCCGCGGCTACACCTTC. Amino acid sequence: CATSRDSIRGYTF.